These 28 T cell receptor beta chains share one sample of origin, sequenced in a study of PD-1 blockade in classical Hodgkin lymphoma. After autologous stem cell transplantation all patients relapsed, and prior brentuximab vedotin exposure differed between cohorts. Some clones are missing from TCRdb's copy, which holds only in-frame ones; the method was immunoSEQ multiplex PCR. The sample has tens of thousands of clones; over 60% are singletons. Source: peripheral blood mononuclear cells (PBMCs), taken at baseline. The receptors originated from a human donor with classical Hodgkin lymphoma.

This sequence joins TRBV27 and TRBJ2-1, with D hard to call. The V and J ends lost 8 bases and 0 bases respectively, with 17 bases between them. The germline V gene encodes CDR1 MNHEY and CDR2 SMNVEV (reference sequence). This CDR3 is built from 16 residues. CDR3 loop: CASSPRGRSSYNEQFF. The CDR3 DNA reads TGTGCCAGCTCCCCGCGAGGCAGAAGCTCCTACAATGAGCAGTTCTTC.

The chain has TRBV19 and TRBJ2-7; 11 nucleotides match TRBD2. Germline CDR1 and CDR2: LNHDA and SQIVND (reference sequence). This CDR3 comprises 15 residues. With V trimmed by 4 bases and J by 2 bases, 4 bases remained unmatched. CDR3 sequence: CASSTGTSGTYEQYF. The CDR3 region has the DNA TGTGCCAGTAGTACAGGGACTAGCGGAACCTACGAGCAGTACTTC.

The genes are TRBV18 and TRBJ2-1; D is ambiguous. Trimming shortened V by 2 bases and J by 3 bases, and 8 bases separated the two germline ends. The CDR3 runs 14 residues. Germline V gene lookup returns CDR1 KGHSH and CDR2 LQKENI. The CDR3, as DNA: TGTGCCAGCTCACCATCCACGTACTACAATGAGCAGTTCTTC. Protein sequence: CASSPSTYYNEQFF. The full variable domain, completed using reference TRBV18 and TRBJ2-1, is NAGVMQNPRHLVRRRGQEARLRCSPMKGHSHVYWYRQLPEEGLKFMVYLQKENIIDESGMPKERFSAEFPKEGPSILRIQQVVRGDSAAYFCASSPSTYYNEQFFGPGTRLTVL.

The V call is TRBV7-3, the J call TRBJ2-1; no definite D call. Trimming shortened V by 0 bases and J by 7 bases, and 7 bases separated the two germline ends. The CDR3 has 13 amino acids. Germline V gene data show CDR1 as SGHTA and CDR2 as FQGTGA. Written as DNA, the CDR3 is TGTGCCAGCAGCTTAACGAATAAGAATGAGCAGTTCTTC. Translating gives CASSLTNKNEQFF.

The count of this clone is one. CDR3 sequence (DNA): TGTGCCAGCAGCTTGGGTATGGACAGTTATAATTCACCCCTCCACTTT. It is translated as CASSLGMDSYNSPLHF. This rearrangement joins TRBV5-5 to TRBJ1-6; the D gene is possibly TRBD1 (6 bases). The V gene's germline CDR1 is SGHKS and CDR2 YYEKEE (reference sequence). The CDR3 is made up of 16 amino acids. Trimming pared 0 bases from V and 4 bases from J, leaving 11 bases between.

This chain links TRBV15 with TRBJ2-7, with unresolved D. The V gene lost 0 bases and the J gene lost 4 bases, with 7 bases spanning the gap. Germline V lookup: CDR1 LNHNV, CDR2 YYDKDF (reference sequence). The CDR3 covers 13 residues. CDR3 nucleotide sequence: TGTGCCACCAGCAGAGATATAGGTTACGAGCAGTACGTC. It codes for CATSRDIGYEQYV.

This clone is medium-sized (0.01 to 0.1%) in the sample. This sequence joins TRBV27 and TRBJ1-2, with D possibly matching TRBD1 (6 bases). The V end was cut by 3 bases, the J end by 4 bases, with 9 bases between. Germline V CDR1 and CDR2: MNHEY, SMNVEV (reference sequence). CDR3 length: 13 residues. CDR3 residues: CASSFRQAYGYTF. The CDR3 DNA reads TGTGCCAGCAGTTTCCGACAGGCCTATGGCTACACCTTC.

The genes are TRBV6-1 and TRBJ2-5; TRBD2 is a possible D gene (6 bases). V was cut by 6 bases and J by 2 bases, with 13 bases left in between. This CDR3 spans 14 amino acids. CDR1 is MNHNS and CDR2 is SASEGT in the germline V gene. Here the CDR3 reads CASSPGTRQETQYF. The DNA of the CDR3 is TGTGCCAGCAGCCCCGGGACTCGGCAAGAGACCCAGTACTTC.

The J gene is TRBJ1-6, the V gene TRBV19; D is perhaps TRBD1 (6 bases). CDR3 length: 15 amino acids. V was trimmed by 1 base and J by 7 bases, leaving 11 bases between them. Germline V CDR1 and CDR2: LNHDA, SQIVND (reference sequence). In DNA, the CDR3 is TGTGCCAGTAGTATAGCAGGGGTTCCGAATTCACCCCTCCACTTT. Translated, it gives CASSIAGVPNSPLHF.

A few counts support this clone. The V call is TRBV29-1, the J call TRBJ2-1; the D gene is possibly TRBD1 (6 bases). Germline CDR1 is SQVTM and CDR2 is ANQGSEA. The length of the CDR3 is 16 residues. The ends were cut back, 6 bases at V and 2 bases at J, with 20 bases in the middle. The CDR3 region has the DNA TGCAGCGTGGGGGCATTATTAACAGATCCCTACAATGAGCAGTTCTTC. This sequence encodes CSVGALLTDPYNEQFF.

In regard to this clone: A read error may produce the germline difference seen at one junction end. The sample holds other DNA sequences that translate to the same CDR3. The gene calls are TRBV5-1 and TRBJ1-1; possibly TRBD1 for D (5 bases). This CDR3 contains 13 residues. Looked up from germline, CDR1 is SGHRS and CDR2 is YFSETQ. The chain's CDR3 is CASSPTGGEEAFF. The DNA for the CDR3 is TGTGCCAGCAGCCCCACCGGGGGAGAGGAAGCTTTCTTT.

This clone is deemed medium-sized. Relative to the germline gene, one junction end is altered; a read error may explain this. The chain employs TRBV4-3 and TRBJ2-6, with a weak D call TRBD2 (6 bases). Per the germline V gene, CDR1 is LGHNA and CDR2 is YSLEER. The CDR3 contains 14 residues. The CDR3, as DNA: TGCGCCAGCAGCCAAGATTCGGGGGTCAACGTCCTGACTTTC. It translates to CASSQDSGVNVLTF.

The chain joins TRBV6-4 to TRBJ1-5; tentative D call: TRBD1 (5 bases). Germline V gives CDR1 MRHNA, CDR2 SNTAGT. This CDR3 has 16 amino acids. Trimming took 2 bases from V and 0 from J, leaving 11 bases between them. The CDR3 DNA follows: TGTGCCAGCAGTGACGTCAGGGATAGTAGCAATCAGCCCCAGCATTTT. It translates to CASSDVRDSSNQPQHF.

The chain carries TRBV7-9 and TRBJ1-2, with no clear D. Germline values: CDR1 SEHNR, CDR2 FQNEAQ (reference sequence). The V end lost 5 bases, the J end lost 5 bases, and 15 bases lay between the germline ends. CDR3 length equals 14 residues. CDR3 DNA: TGTGCCAGCAGCCCCCGGGGAGACTATTATGGCTACACCTTC. Translation gives CASSPRGDYYGYTF.

This clone is labeled as medium-sized. V and J are TRBV28 and TRBJ2-7; weak D call: TRBD1 (6 bases). V was cut by 1 base and J by 1 base, with 14 bases left in between. Looked up from germline, CDR1 is MDHEN and CDR2 is SYDVKM. This CDR3 comprises 16 residues. The DNA for the CDR3 is TGTGCCAGCAGTTTATCGACAGGTGGAGGATCCTACGAGCAGTACTTC. Amino acid sequence: CASSLSTGGGSYEQYF.

This chain links TRBV9 with TRBJ2-5, with 7 bases that match TRBD2. Germline CDR1 reads SGDLS; CDR2 reads YYNGEE. This CDR3 is 16 amino acids long. V was clipped by 0 bases and J by 6 bases; unmatched bases: 11. The CDR3 loop is CASSVGDTGLLKTQYF. The CDR3 DNA reads TGTGCCAGCAGCGTAGGAGATACGGGACTACTAAAGACCCAGTACTTC.

This clone is medium-sized. The chain uses TRBV23-1 and TRBJ1-2, with D hard to call. TRBV23-1 is identified as an open reading frame with a role that is uncertain. V gave up 6 bases and J gave up 7 bases, with 6 bases separating them. This CDR3 region has 10 residues. CDR3 protein: CASSPCGYTF. The CDR3 nucleotides read TGCGCCAGCAGCCCATGTGGCTACACCTTC.

V and J are TRBV28 and TRBJ2-7; D is unresolved. The CDR3 has 14 amino acids. Germline CDR1 and CDR2: MDHEN and SYDVKM. V gave up 3 bases and J gave up 3 bases, with 12 bases separating them. The chain's CDR3 is CASSFSSPGYEQYF. For the CDR3, the DNA is TGTGCCAGCAGTTTCTCCTCCCCTGGCTACGAGCAGTACTTC.

The chain is built from TRBV19 and TRBJ2-1; D ambiguous. The germline V gene has CDR1 LNHDA and CDR2 SQIVND (reference sequence). Trimming removed 3 bases at V and 6 bases at J, with 3 bases between. There are 11 residues in the CDR3. The CDR3 sequence: CASSIANEQFF. The DNA of the CDR3 is TGTGCCAGTAGTATTGCCAATGAGCAGTTCTTC.

This clone was counted once. The chain links TRBV7-6 to TRBJ2-3, with 8 positions matching TRBD1. The CDR3 spans 15 residues. V dropped 1 base and J dropped 2; count of bases not matched to a gene: 2. Looked up from germline, CDR1 is SGHVS and CDR2 is FNYEAQ. CDR3 protein: CASSLGTGLTDTQYF. DNA for the CDR3: TGTGCCAGCAGCTTAGGGACAGGGCTCACAGATACGCAGTATTTT.

The CDR3 sequence: CASSVSGTYGYTF. In DNA, the CDR3 is TGTGCCAGCAGTGTGTCCGGGACCTATGGCTACACCTTC. The rearrangement joins TRBV25-1 to TRBJ1-2; maybe TRBD1 (5 bases). Trimming stripped 4 bases from V and 4 bases from J, with 10 bases between. The V gene's germline CDR1 is MGHDK and CDR2 SYGVNS. This CDR3 is 13 amino acids long.

This sequence joins TRBV6-5 and TRBJ1-1; TRBD1 might be the D (5 bases). CDR1 is MNHEY and CDR2 is SVGAGI in the germline V gene. The CDR3 covers 16 residues. With 2 bases removed from V and 5 bases from J, the gap between germline ends came to 18 bases. The CDR3 DNA reads as TGTGCCAGCAGTTACCATCGTGTTGGGGGAGTTACTGAAGCTTTCTTT. Its protein is CASSYHRVGGVTEAFF.

The chain combines TRBV28 with TRBJ2-5; D ambiguous. From germline, CDR1 is MDHEN and CDR2 SYDVKM. The CDR3 extends over 12 amino acids. Trimming stripped 6 bases from V and 9 bases from J, with 14 bases between. Here the CDR3 DNA reads TGTGCCAGCAGAACCCTACGCCGGGCCCAGTACTTC. It yields the protein CASRTLRRAQYF.

The rearrangement joins TRBV5-4 to TRBJ2-7, with a tentative D call TRBD1 (6 bases). This CDR3 has 13 residues. The V gene lost 3 bases and the J gene lost 3 bases, with 10 bases spanning the gap. Germline assignment: CDR1 SGHNT and CDR2 YYREEE (reference sequence). In DNA, the CDR3 is TGTGCCAGCAGCTCTGGGACAAACTACGAGCAGTACTTC. Its translation: CASSSGTNYEQYF.

This clone is labeled as medium-sized. Other DNA variants within this sample encode the same CDR3. The chain employs TRBV9 and TRBJ2-2; D is possibly TRBD1 or TRBD2 (6 bases each). The CDR3 contains 15 residues. Germline-derived CDR1 and CDR2 are SGDLS and YYNGEE. The V end was cut by 0 bases, the J end by 4 bases, with 10 bases between. The CDR3 protein is CASSVARGATGELFF. The CDR3 DNA sequence: TGTGCCAGCAGCGTAGCTAGGGGGGCCACCGGGGAGCTGTTTTTT.

This clone was counted between two and nine times. The V gene is TRBV7-2, the J gene TRBJ2-1, with D perhaps given as TRBD1 or TRBD2 (5 bases each). V was cut by 3 bases and J by 0 bases, with 9 bases left in between. CDR3 size: 15 residues. In germline, CDR1 is SGHTA, CDR2 FQGNSA. CDR3 nucleotide sequence: TGTGCCAGCAGCTTGAGGGGACCCTCCTACAATGAGCAGTTCTTC. It codes for CASSLRGPSYNEQFF.

The chain is built from TRBV15 and TRBJ2-1, with TRBD1 matching over 9 bases. Trimming at V came to 2 bases and at J to 3 bases, leaving 2 bases not matched to a gene. CDR3 length: 15 amino acids. Germline V gives CDR1 LNHNV, CDR2 YYDKDF (reference sequence). Here the CDR3 reads CATSRRDRVYNEQFF. The CDR3 nucleotides read TGTGCCACCAGCAGACGGGACAGGGTCTACAATGAGCAGTTCTTC.

This clone is labeled medium-sized (0.01 to 0.1%). This sequence joins TRBV19 and TRBJ1-5; D is unresolved. Trimming stripped 4 bases from V and 10 bases from J, with 14 bases between. CDR3 length: 13 amino acids. Looked up from germline, CDR1 is LNHDA and CDR2 is SQIVND (reference sequence). The CDR3 loop reads CASSTLGDGPQHF. The CDR3 DNA is TGTGCCAGTAGTACTCTAGGCGACGGCCCCCAGCATTTT. The variable domain in full, completed from reference TRBV19 and TRBJ1-5, reads DGGITQSPKYLFRKEGQNVTLSCEQNLNHDAMYWYRQDPGQGLRLIYYSQIVNDFQKGDIAEGYSVSREKKESFPLTVTSAQKNPTAFYLCASSTLGDGPQHFGDGTRLSIL.